These 30 T cell receptor beta chains came from one sample sequenced in a study of CD8 T cells in Susac syndrome. cDNA came from approximately 0.5 to 1 ug RNA primed by random hexamers. TCRdb called the immunoSEQ multiplex PCR reads again in MiXCR, with one record for every CDR3 protein. This sample carries some 300,000 distinct CDR3 sequences, roughly 85% of them seen once, and the ten largest clones take roughly 0.22%. Sequencing was carried out using CD8+ T cells from PBMCs. All receptors derive from a human donor with multiple sclerosis.

The DNA of the CDR3 is TGTGCCAGCAGCCCCCACTACACTAGCGGGAGTCCAGATACGCAGTATTTT. This codes for CASSPHYTSGSPDTQYF. This rearrangement joins TRBV13 to TRBJ2-3; 11 bases line up with TRBD2. The CDR3 is 17 residues long. Germline V gives CDR1 PRHDT, CDR2 FYEKMQ (reference sequence). V was clipped by 5 bases and J by 4 bases; unmatched bases: 11.

CDR3 region: CASSLEAGGEQYF. DNA for the CDR3: TGTGCCAGCAGCTTAGAAGCAGGGGGAGAGCAGTACTTC. The chain recombines TRBV7-6 with TRBJ2-7, with 7 bases that match TRBD1. The CDR3 spans 13 residues. Germline-derived CDR1 and CDR2 are SGHVS and FNYEAQ. The V gene end was trimmed by 1 base and the J gene end by 7 bases; junction bases not matched to a gene: 4.

The V call is TRBV27, the J call TRBJ2-7; no reliable D call. This CDR3 is built from 12 residues. The V and J ends lost 7 bases and 2 bases respectively, with 9 bases between them. The V gene's germline CDR1 is MNHEY and CDR2 SMNVEV (reference sequence). Here the CDR3 DNA reads TGTGCCAGCAAAGGGTTTGCCTACGAGCAGTACTTC. Translating it yields CASKGFAYEQYF.

The rearrangement joins TRBV4-1 to TRBJ2-7, with TRBD1 matching over 8 bases. This CDR3 spans 15 amino acids. Unmatched junction bases numbered 7, after V lost 3 bases and J lost 3 bases. Germline V gives CDR1 MGHRA, CDR2 YSYEKL. CDR3 bases: TGCGCCAGCAGCCATTTCCCGGGACAGGTCTACGAGCAGTACTTC. Translating it yields CASSHFPGQVYEQYF.

The rearrangement joins TRBV7-9 to TRBJ2-3; TRBD2 might be the D (5 bases). V lost 3 bases and J lost 2, with 21 bases in between. Germline V gives CDR1 SEHNR, CDR2 FQNEAQ (reference sequence). The CDR3 covers 18 residues. The CDR3 protein is CASSLYEIGGFNTDTQYF. In DNA, the CDR3 is TGTGCCAGCAGCTTGTATGAGATTGGCGGGTTCAACACAGATACGCAGTATTTT.

The chain combines TRBV20-1 with TRBJ2-7; 8 nucleotides match TRBD2. From germline, CDR1 is DFQATT and CDR2 SNEGSKA (reference sequence). The CDR3 has 15 residues. The trim removed 5 bases at V and 3 bases at J, leaving 12 bases unmatched. The CDR3 sequence is CSAPITSGRNYEQYF. CDR3 sequence (DNA): TGCAGTGCTCCTATCACTAGCGGAAGGAACTACGAGCAGTACTTC.

The chain joins TRBV9 to TRBJ2-1; TRBD2 aligns across 9 bases. Trimming at V came to 3 bases and at J to 4 bases, leaving 5 bases not matched to a gene. Per germline, CDR1 SGDLS and CDR2 YYNGEE. The CDR3 covers 15 residues. The chain's CDR3 is CASSALAGLYNEQFF. DNA of the CDR3: TGTGCCAGCAGCGCACTAGCGGGTCTTTACAATGAGCAGTTCTTC.

This clonotype is a singleton in its sample. This chain links TRBV7-6 with TRBJ2-7; D uncertain. Germline V lookup: CDR1 SGHVS, CDR2 FNYEAQ. The V end lost 2 bases, the J end lost 5 bases, and 10 bases lay between the germline ends. The CDR3 length is 13 residues. The DNA of the CDR3 is TGTGCCAGCAGCTTAATGGGTCACAACGAGCAGTACTTC. It specifies CASSLMGHNEQYF.

This clonotype was observed a few times. The V call is TRBV6-2 or TRBV6-3, the J call TRBJ1-5; D ambiguous. Trimming cost V 6 bases and J 3 bases, with 12 bases left between them. Germline CDR1 is MNHEY and CDR2 is SVGEGT. The CDR3 contains 14 residues. For the CDR3, the DNA is TGTGCCAGCAGCCCCGGTGCATACAATCAGCCCCAGCATTTT. It encodes CASSPGAYNQPQHF.

This clonotype was detected once. The rearrangement uses TRBV6-5 and TRBJ1-6, with D maybe TRBD1 (6 bases). V was trimmed by 5 bases and J by 8 bases, leaving 10 bases between them. The germline gives CDR1 MNHEY, CDR2 SVGAGI. The CDR3 runs to 13 residues. The CDR3 DNA follows: TGTGCCAGCAGTCCAGGGGAACATTCACCCCTCCACTTT. Residues: CASSPGEHSPLHF.

The chain couples TRBV4-1 to TRBJ1-5; 7 positions match TRBD1. The CDR3 contains 15 residues. CDR1 is MGHRA, CDR2 YSYEKL, per germline. The V gene end was trimmed by 3 bases and the J gene end by 7 bases; junction bases not matched to a gene: 9. This CDR3 reads CASSHEDRSGQPQHF. CDR3 coding DNA: TGCGCCAGCAGCCACGAGGACAGGTCCGGACAGCCCCAGCATTTT.

J is TRBJ1-4 and V is TRBV30; D is uncertain. Germline V gene sequence: CDR1 GTSNPN, CDR2 SVGIG (reference sequence). CDR3 length: 12 residues. Trimming took off 1 base at V and 7 bases at J, with 7 bases between the two ends. CDR3 DNA: TGTGCCTGGAGTGCAGATAGTGAAAAACTGTTTTTT. Translated, it gives CAWSADSEKLFF.

This clonotype has a handful of counts. The V call is TRBV7-9, the J call TRBJ2-7; 9 nucleotides align to TRBD1. Germline CDR1 and CDR2: SEHNR and FQNEAQ (reference sequence). With V trimmed by 4 bases and J by 5 bases, 6 bases remained unmatched. This CDR3 has 14 residues. The CDR3 DNA is TGTGCCAGCAGCTGGACAGGGGTAGCAAACGAGCAGTACTTC. Translating gives CASSWTGVANEQYF.

This chain uses TRBV5-1 with TRBJ2-5; D possibly corresponds to TRBD2 (5 bases). V lost 3 bases, J lost 5 bases, and 20 bases lay in between. CDR3 size: 16 residues. Germline CDR1 and CDR2: SGHRS and YFSETQ. As DNA, the CDR3 is TGCGCCAGCAGCTCTTTAGAGGGAGCTCGAGGGGAGACCCAGTACTTC. Translated: CASSSLEGARGETQYF.

This clonotype was recorded once. The rearrangement uses TRBV15 and TRBJ2-7, with D possibly matching TRBD2 (5 bases). Germline V gene lookup returns CDR1 LNHNV and CDR2 YYDKDF (reference sequence). This CDR3 contains 14 residues. V was cut by 1 base and J by 1 base, with 8 bases left in between. This chain's CDR3 is CATSRVAMSYEQYF. DNA for the CDR3: TGTGCCACCAGCAGAGTAGCGATGTCCTACGAGCAGTACTTC.

The chain combines TRBV11-2 with TRBJ1-1; D is ambiguous. V lost 0 bases and J lost 0, with 11 bases in between. CDR1 is SGHAT, CDR2 FQNNGV, per germline. This CDR3 has 16 amino acids. The DNA of the CDR3 is TGTGCCAGCAGCTTAGAGCTTTTACGGATGAACACTGAAGCTTTCTTT. It yields the protein CASSLELLRMNTEAFF.

The rearrangement joins TRBV7-2 to TRBJ2-1; D may be TRBD2 (5 bases). Germline assignment: CDR1 SGHTA and CDR2 FQGNSA. Trimming cost V 7 bases and J 1 base, with 17 bases left between them. CDR3 length: 16 amino acids. The CDR3 protein is CASNGIRDPSYNEQFF. As DNA, the CDR3 is TGTGCCAGCAACGGAATCCGGGATCCTTCCTACAATGAGCAGTTCTTC.

This sequence joins TRBV11-2 and TRBJ2-1; 14 bases are shared with TRBD2. Germline CDR1 is SGHAT and CDR2 is FQNNGV. V shed 6 bases, J shed 8 bases, and the junction held 6 bases outside the gene matches. The CDR3 has 15 residues. Here the CDR3 reads CASRTGTSGSDEQFF. The CDR3 nucleotides are TGTGCCAGCAGGACCGGGACTAGCGGGAGTGATGAGCAGTTCTTC.

V is TRBV27 and J is TRBJ1-4; the D gene is possibly TRBD1 (6 bases). Germline V gene data show CDR1 as MNHEY and CDR2 as SMNVEV (reference sequence). The CDR3 loop spans 15 amino acids. Deletions cut 3 bases from V and 4 bases from J, with 12 bases between. The CDR3 loop reads CASSLLGGRNEKLFF. DNA for the CDR3: TGTGCCAGCAGTTTGCTTGGGGGCCGTAATGAAAAACTGTTTTTT. Full variable domain (missing parts from reference TRBV27 and TRBJ1-4): EAQVTQNPRYLITVTGKKLTVTCSQNMNHEYMSWYRQDPGLGLRQIYYSMNVEVTDKGDVPEGYKVSRKEKRNFPLILESPSPNQTSLYFCASSLLGGRNEKLFFGSGTQLSVL.

The chain couples TRBV27 to TRBJ2-2; D is possibly TRBD2 (5 bases). The CDR3 consists of 15 residues. The germline V gene encodes CDR1 MNHEY and CDR2 SMNVEV (reference sequence). Trimming stripped 8 bases from V and 7 bases from J, with 20 bases between. CDR3 protein: CASLLSGGAGGELFF. CDR3 nucleotide sequence: TGTGCCAGCCTTCTTTCCGGAGGAGCCGGCGGGGAGCTGTTTTTT.

DNA for the CDR3: TGTGCCAGCAGTTCGGTCGGGAGCTCCTACAATGAGCAGTTCTTC. Translation gives CASSSVGSSYNEQFF. The chain recombines TRBV6-6 with TRBJ2-1; the D gene is possibly TRBD2 (6 bases). The germline gives CDR1 MNHNY, CDR2 SVGAGI (reference sequence). Trimming removed 4 bases at V and 0 bases at J, with 10 bases between. The CDR3 has 15 residues.

The chain recombines TRBV9 with TRBJ2-3, with D possibly being TRBD1 (6 bases). The CDR3 totals 14 residues. Looked up from germline, CDR1 is SGDLS and CDR2 is YYNGEE. The V gene lost 3 bases and the J gene lost 2 bases, with 10 bases spanning the gap. CDR3 coding DNA: TGTGCCAGCAGCGAGAGGGGGTCCACAGATACGCAGTATTTT. This codes for CASSERGSTDTQYF.

The V call is TRBV4-3, the J call TRBJ1-1, with no clear D. The germline gives CDR1 LGHNA, CDR2 YSLEER. The CDR3 runs 16 residues. Trimming left V 0 bases short and J 0 bases short, with 11 bases between. CDR3 amino acids: CASSQEPPAMNTEAFF. DNA for the CDR3: TGCGCCAGCAGCCAAGAACCCCCGGCCATGAACACTGAAGCTTTCTTT.

The V and J genes are TRBV6-2 or TRBV6-3 and TRBJ2-7; D might be TRBD1 or TRBD2, each matching 5 bases. Germline loops: CDR1 MNHEY, CDR2 SVGEGT. The CDR3 loop spans 13 amino acids. V shed 10 bases and J shed 7 bases, with 20 bases lying between them. The CDR3 DNA is TGTGCCAACAGCCCCGGGGCCGAGGGAGAGCAGTACTTC. Encoded protein: CANSPGAEGEQYF.

The chain combines TRBV19 with TRBJ1-4; no definite D call. V lost 3 bases and J 0 bases, leaving 14 bases between the germline ends. The CDR3 loop spans 17 amino acids. Germline CDR1 reads LNHDA; CDR2 reads SQIVND (reference sequence). DNA of the CDR3: TGTGCCAGTAGTATCGTCGGAAAGGGTGCAACTAATGAAAAACTGTTTTTT. Encoded protein: CASSIVGKGATNEKLFF.

The rearrangement joins TRBV27 to TRBJ2-7; 11 bases align to TRBD2. Germline V gene lookup returns CDR1 MNHEY and CDR2 SMNVEV (reference sequence). V was clipped by 6 bases and J by 6 bases; unmatched bases: 7. This CDR3 region has 14 residues. CDR3 protein: CASSPLAGESEQYF. As DNA, the CDR3 is TGTGCCAGCAGCCCACTAGCGGGAGAATCCGAGCAGTACTTC.

Here the CDR3 reads CASGPVGSNEQYF. The CDR3 coding sequence is TGTGCCAGCGGTCCGGTCGGGAGCAACGAGCAGTACTTC. The V call is TRBV6-2 or TRBV6-3, the J call TRBJ2-7; D might be TRBD2 (6 bases). The CDR3 contains 13 residues. From germline, CDR1 is MNHEY and CDR2 SVGEGT. V lost 8 bases, J lost 5 bases, and 16 bases lay in between.

V is TRBV2 and J is TRBJ1-4; D may be TRBD1 (5 bases). With 0 bases removed from V and 2 bases from J, the gap between germline ends came to 13 bases. Germline assignment: CDR1 SNHLY and CDR2 FYNNEI. CDR3 length: 17 amino acids. CDR3 in amino acids: CASSEASSGETNEKLFF. CDR3 nucleotide sequence: TGTGCCAGCAGTGAAGCGTCATCGGGGGAGACTAATGAAAAACTGTTTTTT.

This clonotype was counted a single time. V usage is TRBV7-9 and J usage is TRBJ2-7, with D maybe TRBD1 (5 bases). The CDR3 contains 14 residues. V dropped 5 bases and J dropped 3 bases, with 14 bases sitting between them. Germline lookup yields CDR1 SEHNR and CDR2 FQNEAQ (reference sequence). CDR3 amino acids: CASSATVSLYEQYF. DNA of the CDR3: TGTGCCAGCAGCGCGACAGTGTCCCTCTACGAGCAGTACTTC. The full variable domain, rest sourced from reference TRBV7-9 and TRBJ2-7, is DTGVSQNPRHKITKRGQNVTFRCDPISEHNRLYWYRQTLGQGPEFLTYFQNEAQLEKSRLLSDRFSAERPKGSFSTLEIQRTEQGDSAMYLCASSATVSLYEQYFGPGTRLTVT.

The chain employs TRBV20-1 and TRBJ1-2, with a tentative D call TRBD1 (5 bases). This CDR3 contains 13 residues. V gave up 5 bases and J gave up 2 bases, with 12 bases separating them. Germline loops: CDR1 DFQATT, CDR2 SNEGSKA (reference sequence). This CDR3 reads CSAPRRENYGYTF. The CDR3 bases are TGCAGTGCTCCACGCAGGGAGAACTATGGCTACACCTTC.